The 8 T cell receptor beta chains in this list originate from one sample, sequenced in a study of sequential checkpoint blockade in melanoma. Sequencing used immunoSEQ multiplex PCR; TCRdb keeps in-frame clones, though not all of them. The sample includes thousands of clones, around 19% seen only once; the top ten take about a fifth. Indicated treatment: randomized to nivolumab then ipilimumab (arm A) or the reverse (arm B). The sample was tumor tissue (inferred from file names), taken from a patient given nivolumab and ipilimumab in sequence. The receptors originated from a human patient with melanoma. Some clones in this sample may be carry-over from other donors' samples.

V usage is TRBV7-4 and J usage is TRBJ2-6; D unresolved. The CDR3 spans 13 residues. Germline lookup yields CDR1 SGHVT and CDR2 SQSDAQ. The ends were cut back, 7 bases at V and 3 bases at J, with 7 bases in the middle. As DNA, the CDR3 is TGTGCCAGCACCCTCTTTGGGGCCAACGTCCTGACTTTC. Translated, it gives CASTLFGANVLTF.

The chain links TRBV30 to TRBJ1-5; 9 nucleotides agree with TRBD1. The germline CDR1 and CDR2 sequences are GTSNPN and SVGIG (reference sequence). The CDR3 extends over 15 amino acids. V lost 0 bases to trimming and J lost 6 bases; unmatched junction nucleotides: 6. The CDR3 sequence: CAWSVSTGGFQPQHF. CDR3 in DNA: TGTGCCTGGAGTGTATCTACAGGGGGCTTTCAGCCCCAGCATTTT.

The chain carries TRBV5-1 and TRBJ2-1, with 13 bases identical to TRBD2. The trim removed 5 bases at V and 5 bases at J, leaving 4 bases unmatched. The CDR3 sequence is 15 residues long. CDR1 is SGHRS, CDR2 YFSETQ, per germline. The CDR3 coding sequence is TGCGCCAGCAGACCGGGACTAGCGGGGAACAATGAGCAGTTCTTC. Amino acid sequence: CASRPGLAGNNEQFF. The full variable domain, completed using reference TRBV5-1 and TRBJ2-1, is KAGVTQTPRYLIKTRGQQVTLSCSPISGHRSVSWYQQTPGQGLQFLFEYFSETQRNKGNFPGRFSGRQFSNSRSEMNVSTLELGDSALYLCASRPGLAGNNEQFFGPGTRLTVL.

This clone appeared many times. J is TRBJ1-4 and V is TRBV11-3; a weak D match, TRBD1 (6 bases). Germline values: CDR1 SGHNT, CDR2 YENEEA. The CDR3 covers 16 residues. Trimming took off 5 bases at V and 12 bases at J, with 25 bases between the two ends. In DNA, the CDR3 is TGTGCCAGCAGCCAGGGAGGGGGACTTCGAAGAGGAGAACTGTTTTTT. This gives the protein CASSQGGGLRRGELFF.

The V and J genes are TRBV19 and TRBJ2-2, with D possibly being TRBD1 (6 bases). The CDR3 spans 13 residues. The germline V and J ends were trimmed by 6 bases and 7 bases, with 12 bases remaining between them. Per the germline V gene, CDR1 is LNHDA and CDR2 is SQIVND (reference sequence). For the CDR3, the DNA is TGTGCCAGTAGCCGGACAGAGGTCGGGGAGCTGTTTTTT. This sequence encodes CASSRTEVGELFF.

In its sample, this clone is medium-sized. This chain uses TRBV6-8 with TRBJ1-1; the match to TRBD1 covers 9 bases. Germline V lookup: CDR1 MNHGY, CDR2 SAAAGT. The CDR3 totals 14 residues. Trimming cost V 5 bases and J 0 bases; bases outside gene matches: 1. CDR3: CASSDRGMNTEAFF. The CDR3 DNA follows: TGTGCCAGCAGTGACAGGGGGATGAACACTGAAGCTTTCTTT.

The gene calls are TRBV29-1 and TRBJ2-3; 10 nucleotides line up with TRBD2. V lost 6 bases, J lost 4 bases, and 7 bases stayed unmatched. The CDR3 length is 14 residues. Germline V gives CDR1 SQVTM, CDR2 ANQGSEA. CDR3 bases: TGCAGCGTAACTAGCGGGGCTATCGCAGATACGCAGTATTTT. As protein: CSVTSGAIADTQYF.

This clone was counted many times. CDR3 region: CASSLGTPYNEQFF. Written as DNA, the CDR3 is TGTGCCAGCAGCTTAGGTACTCCCTACAATGAGCAGTTCTTC. The chain employs TRBV11-3 and TRBJ2-1; no reliable D call. From germline, CDR1 is SGHNT and CDR2 YENEEA. CDR3 size: 14 residues. Trimming removed 1 base at V and 2 bases at J, with 6 bases between.